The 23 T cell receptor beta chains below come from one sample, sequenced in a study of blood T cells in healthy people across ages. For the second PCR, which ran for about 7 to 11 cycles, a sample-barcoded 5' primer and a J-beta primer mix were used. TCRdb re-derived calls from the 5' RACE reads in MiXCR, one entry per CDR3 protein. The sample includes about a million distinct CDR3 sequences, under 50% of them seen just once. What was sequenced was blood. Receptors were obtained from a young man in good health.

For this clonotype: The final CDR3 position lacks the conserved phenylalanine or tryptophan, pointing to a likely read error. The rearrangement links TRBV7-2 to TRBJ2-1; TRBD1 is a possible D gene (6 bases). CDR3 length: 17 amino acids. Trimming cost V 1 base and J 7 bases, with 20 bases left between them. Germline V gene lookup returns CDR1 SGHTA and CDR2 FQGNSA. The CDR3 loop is CASSLVFIRGAWNEQFI. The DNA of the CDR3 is TGTGCCAGCAGCTTAGTGTTCATCAGGGGCGCTTGGAATGAGCAGTTCATC.

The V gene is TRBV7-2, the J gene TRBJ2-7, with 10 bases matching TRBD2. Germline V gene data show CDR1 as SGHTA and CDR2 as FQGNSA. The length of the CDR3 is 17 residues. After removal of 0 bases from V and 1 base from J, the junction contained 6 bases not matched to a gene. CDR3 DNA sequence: TGTGCCAGCAGCTTAGCGTATAGCGGGGGGTTTTCCTACGAGCAGTACTTC. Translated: CASSLAYSGGFSYEQYF.

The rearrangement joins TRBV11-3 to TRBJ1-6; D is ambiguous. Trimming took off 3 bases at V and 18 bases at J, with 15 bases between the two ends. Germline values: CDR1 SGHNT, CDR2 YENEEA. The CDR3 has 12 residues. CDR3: CASSLSGRAPHF. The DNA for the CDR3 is TGTGCCAGCAGCTTGTCTGGGCGTGCTCCCCACTTT.

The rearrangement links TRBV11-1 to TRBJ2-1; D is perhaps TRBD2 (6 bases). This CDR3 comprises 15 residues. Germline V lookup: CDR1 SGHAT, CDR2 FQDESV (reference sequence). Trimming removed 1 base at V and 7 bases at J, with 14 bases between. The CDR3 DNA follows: TGTGCCAGCAGCTTAGGCGTTACAGGAGGGAATGAGCAGTTCTTC. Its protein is CASSLGVTGGNEQFF.

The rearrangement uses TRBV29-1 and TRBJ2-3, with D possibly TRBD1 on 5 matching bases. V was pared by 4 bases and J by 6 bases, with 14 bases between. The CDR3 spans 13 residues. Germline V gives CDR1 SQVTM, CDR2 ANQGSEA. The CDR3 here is CSVVRGPPDTQYF. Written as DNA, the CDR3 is TGCAGCGTTGTTAGGGGCCCCCCGGATACGCAGTATTTT.

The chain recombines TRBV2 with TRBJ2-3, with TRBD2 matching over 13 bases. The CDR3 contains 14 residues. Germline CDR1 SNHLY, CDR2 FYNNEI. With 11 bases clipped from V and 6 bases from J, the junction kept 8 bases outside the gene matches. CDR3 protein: CADRTSGGKDTQYF. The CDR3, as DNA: TGTGCCGACAGGACTAGCGGGGGAAAGGATACGCAGTATTTT. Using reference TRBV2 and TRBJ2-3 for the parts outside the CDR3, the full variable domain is EPEVTQTPSHQVTQMGQEVILRCVPISNHLYFYWYRQILGQKVEFLVSFYNNEISEKSEIFDDQFSVERPDGSNFTLKIRSTKLEDSAMYFCADRTSGGKDTQYFGPGTRLTVL.

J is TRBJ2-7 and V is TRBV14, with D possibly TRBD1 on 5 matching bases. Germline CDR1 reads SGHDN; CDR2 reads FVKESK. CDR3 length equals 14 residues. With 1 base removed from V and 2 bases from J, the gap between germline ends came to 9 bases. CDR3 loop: CASSQVAGPYEQYF. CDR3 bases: TGTGCCAGCAGCCAAGTAGCAGGGCCCTACGAGCAGTACTTC.

The CDR3 reads CASSLWVASSEQFF. The CDR3 nucleotides are TGTGCCAGCAGTCTCTGGGTAGCCAGCAGCGAGCAGTTCTTC. This sequence joins TRBV27 and TRBJ2-1, with D unresolved. Trimming pared 5 bases from V and 10 bases from J, leaving 18 bases between. Germline V gene lookup returns CDR1 MNHEY and CDR2 SMNVEV (reference sequence). The CDR3 is 14 amino acids.

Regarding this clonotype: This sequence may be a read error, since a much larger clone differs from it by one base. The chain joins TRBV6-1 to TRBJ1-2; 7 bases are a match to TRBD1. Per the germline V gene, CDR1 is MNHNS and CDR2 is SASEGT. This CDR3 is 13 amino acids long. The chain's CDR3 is CAGRHGGGDGYTF. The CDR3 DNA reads TGTGCCGGCAGACATGGAGGGGGCGATGGCTACACCTTC.

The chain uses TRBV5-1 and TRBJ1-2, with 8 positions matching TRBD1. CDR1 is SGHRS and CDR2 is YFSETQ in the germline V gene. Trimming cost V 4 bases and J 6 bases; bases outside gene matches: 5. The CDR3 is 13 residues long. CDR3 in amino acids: CASSQTGDDGYTF. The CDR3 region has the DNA TGCGCCAGCAGCCAGACAGGGGACGATGGCTACACCTTC. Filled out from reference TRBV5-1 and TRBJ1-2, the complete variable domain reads KAGVTQTPRYLIKTRGQQVTLSCSPISGHRSVSWYQQTPGQGLQFLFEYFSETQRNKGNFPGRFSGRQFSNSRSEMNVSTLELGDSALYLCASSQTGDDGYTFGSGTRLTVV.

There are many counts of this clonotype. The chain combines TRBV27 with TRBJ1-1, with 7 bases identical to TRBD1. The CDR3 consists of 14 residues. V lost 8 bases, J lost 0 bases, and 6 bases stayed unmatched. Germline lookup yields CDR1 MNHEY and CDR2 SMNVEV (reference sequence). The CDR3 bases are TGTGCCAGCCGGATACAGGGGATGAACACTGAAGCTTTCTTT. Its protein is CASRIQGMNTEAFF.

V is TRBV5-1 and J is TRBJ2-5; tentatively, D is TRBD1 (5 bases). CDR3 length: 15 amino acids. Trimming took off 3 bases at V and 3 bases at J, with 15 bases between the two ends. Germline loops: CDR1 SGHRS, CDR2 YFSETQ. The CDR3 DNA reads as TGCGCCAGCAGCTCGCAGGGATCAGGGAAAGAGACCCAGTACTTC. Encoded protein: CASSSQGSGKETQYF.

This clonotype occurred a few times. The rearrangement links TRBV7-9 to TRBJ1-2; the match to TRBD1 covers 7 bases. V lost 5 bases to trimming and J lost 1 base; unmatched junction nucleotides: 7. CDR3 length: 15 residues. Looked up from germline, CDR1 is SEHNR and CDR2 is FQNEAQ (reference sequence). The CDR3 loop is CASSREAGGNYGYTF. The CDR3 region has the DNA TGTGCCAGCAGCCGAGAGGCAGGGGGTAACTATGGCTACACCTTC. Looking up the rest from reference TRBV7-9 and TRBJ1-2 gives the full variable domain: DTGVSQNPRHKITKRGQNVTFRCDPISEHNRLYWYRQTLGQGPEFLTYFQNEAQLEKSRLLSDRFSAERPKGSFSTLEIQRTEQGDSAMYLCASSREAGGNYGYTFGSGTRLTVV.

The CDR3 loop is CASSTGTTYRELFF. The DNA of the CDR3 is TGTGCCAGCAGTACTGGGACTACCTACCGGGAGCTGTTTTTT. This rearrangement joins TRBV6-2 or TRBV6-3 to TRBJ2-2; 7 bases map to TRBD2. CDR1 is MNHEY, CDR2 SVGEGT, per germline. The CDR3 length is 14 residues. J was trimmed by 9 bases and V by 5 bases; bases with no gene match: 9.

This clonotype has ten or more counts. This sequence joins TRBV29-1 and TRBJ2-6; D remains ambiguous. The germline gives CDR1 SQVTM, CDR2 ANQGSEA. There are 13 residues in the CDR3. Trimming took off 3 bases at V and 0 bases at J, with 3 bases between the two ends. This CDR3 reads CSVDASGANVLTF. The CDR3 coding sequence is TGCAGCGTTGACGCCTCTGGGGCCAACGTCCTGACTTTC.

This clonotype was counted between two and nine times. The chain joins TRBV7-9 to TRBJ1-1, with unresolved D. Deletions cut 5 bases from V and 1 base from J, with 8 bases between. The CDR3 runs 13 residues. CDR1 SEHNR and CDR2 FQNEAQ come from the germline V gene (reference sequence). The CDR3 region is CASSTQQNTEAFF. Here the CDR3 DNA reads TGTGCCAGCAGCACTCAGCAGAACACTGAAGCTTTCTTT.

The CDR3 bases are TGCAGCGTCGGACAGGGTGGGACCCAGTTCTTC. Translating gives CSVGQGGTQFF. V usage is TRBV29-1 and J usage is TRBJ2-1; TRBD1 aligns across 8 bases. The CDR3 has 11 amino acids. V lost 6 bases and J lost 13; bases outside the gene matches: 8. Germline CDR1 SQVTM, CDR2 ANQGSEA.

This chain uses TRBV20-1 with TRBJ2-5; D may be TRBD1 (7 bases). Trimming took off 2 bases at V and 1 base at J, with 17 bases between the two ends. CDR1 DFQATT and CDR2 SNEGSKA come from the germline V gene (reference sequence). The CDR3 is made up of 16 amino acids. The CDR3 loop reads CSARPTNRGGQETQYF. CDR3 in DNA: TGCAGTGCTAGACCCACCAACAGGGGAGGCCAAGAGACCCAGTACTTC.

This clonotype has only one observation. The CDR3 region has the DNA TGCGCCAGCAGCTTGGCCCCTCCTGAAGCGGGGGGGCTCTGGCAGTACTTC. As protein: CASSLAPPEAGGLWQYF. This chain uses TRBV5-1 with TRBJ2-4, with 10 bases aligning to TRBD2. In germline, CDR1 is SGHRS, CDR2 YFSETQ. The V segment lost 0 bases and the J segment 13 bases; nucleotides outside the gene matches: 16. CDR3 length equals 17 residues.

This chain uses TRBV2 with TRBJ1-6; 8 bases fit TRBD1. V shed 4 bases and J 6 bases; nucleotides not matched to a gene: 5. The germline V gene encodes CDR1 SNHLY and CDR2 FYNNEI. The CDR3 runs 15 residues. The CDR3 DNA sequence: TGTGCCAGCAGTGGGACAGGGTTGGGTAATTCACCCCTCCACTTT. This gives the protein CASSGTGLGNSPLHF.

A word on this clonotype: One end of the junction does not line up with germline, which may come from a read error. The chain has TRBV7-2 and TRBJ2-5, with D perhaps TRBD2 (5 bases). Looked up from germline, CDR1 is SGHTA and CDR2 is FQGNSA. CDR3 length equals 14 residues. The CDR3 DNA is TGTGCCAGCAGCCTAGCTTTGCGGCCCGAGACCCAGTACTTC. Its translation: CASSLALRPETQYF.

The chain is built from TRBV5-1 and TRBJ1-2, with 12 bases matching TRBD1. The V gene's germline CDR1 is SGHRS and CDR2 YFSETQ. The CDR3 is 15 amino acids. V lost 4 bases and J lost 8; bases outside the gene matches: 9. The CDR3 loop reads CASSTRGQGAEGYTF. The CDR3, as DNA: TGCGCCAGCAGCACCCGGGGACAGGGGGCGGAAGGCTACACCTTC.

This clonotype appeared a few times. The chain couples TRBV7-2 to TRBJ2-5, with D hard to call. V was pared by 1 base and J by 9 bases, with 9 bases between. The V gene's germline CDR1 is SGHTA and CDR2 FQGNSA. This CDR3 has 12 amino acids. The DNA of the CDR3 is TGTGCCAGCAGCTTAGATACACCAGCCCAGTACTTC. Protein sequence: CASSLDTPAQYF.